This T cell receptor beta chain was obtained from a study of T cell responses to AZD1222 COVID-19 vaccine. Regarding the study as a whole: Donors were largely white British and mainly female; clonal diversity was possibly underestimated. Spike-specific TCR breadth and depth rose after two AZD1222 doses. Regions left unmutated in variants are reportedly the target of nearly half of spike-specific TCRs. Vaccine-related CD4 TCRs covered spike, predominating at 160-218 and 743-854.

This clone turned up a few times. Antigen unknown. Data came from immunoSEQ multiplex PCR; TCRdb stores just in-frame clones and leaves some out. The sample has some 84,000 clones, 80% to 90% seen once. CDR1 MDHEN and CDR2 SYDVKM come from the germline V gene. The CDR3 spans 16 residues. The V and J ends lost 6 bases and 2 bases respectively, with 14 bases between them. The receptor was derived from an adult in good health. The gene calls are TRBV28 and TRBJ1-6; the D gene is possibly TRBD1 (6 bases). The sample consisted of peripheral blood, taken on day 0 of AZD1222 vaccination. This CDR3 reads CASSSPGGTYNSPLHF. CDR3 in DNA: TGTGCCAGCAGCAGCCCCGGGGGCACCTATAATTCACCCCTCCACTTT.